The 30 T cell receptor beta chains below come from one sample, sequenced in a study of Graves' ophthalmopathy and Graves' hyperthyroidism (dated by TCRdb to between 2017 and 2018). Sequencing instrument: Illumina HiSeq 2000. For repertoire sequencing, TCR beta CDR3 regions were amplified from RNA transcripts. The first round was an RT-PCR using HTBI primers with the Qiagen OneStep RT-PCR kit, and this first round was followed by a second-round multiplex PCR, then size selection and purification. Through fastp at Q25 and MiXCR, TCRdb rebuilt clones from the public reads, retaining in-frame beta chains. Each entry is one CDR3 protein sequence, shown with its most common DNA and genes. The sample table contains roughly 700,000 distinct CDR3 sequences; only one count was recorded for 40% of them. The ten largest make up around 40% of the sample. The sequencing sample was made of peripheral blood. These receptors were collected from an adult man with Graves' ophthalmopathy.

V and J are TRBV9 and TRBJ2-6, with 7 bases aligning to TRBD1. This CDR3 is built from 16 residues. Germline-derived CDR1 and CDR2 are SGDLS and YYNGEE. Trimming took 3 bases from V and 4 from J; bases not matched to a gene: 7. The CDR3 reads CASSGYRGPGANVLTF. The CDR3 nucleotides are TGTGCCAGCAGCGGTTACAGGGGCCCCGGGGCCAACGTCCTGACTTTC.

V usage is TRBV20-1 and J usage is TRBJ1-2, with 9 bases identical to TRBD1. The length of the CDR3 is 15 residues. The germline CDR1 and CDR2 sequences are DFQATT and SNEGSKA (reference sequence). Trimming took 7 bases from V and 4 from J; bases not matched to a gene: 13. The CDR3 bases are TGCAGTGTTCCGAGGACAGGGGCCCCTGTCTATGGCTACACCTTC. This encodes CSVPRTGAPVYGYTF.

Turning to this clonotype: At one boundary the junction diverges from the germline segment, which might be a read error. The CDR3 loop is CAASDLRTGGNGETQYF. The DNA for the CDR3 is TGTGCCGCCAGTGATTTGCGGACAGGGGGAAACGGAGAGACCCAGTACTTC. This rearrangement joins TRBV24-1 to TRBJ2-5, with 10 bases fitting TRBD1. The CDR3 spans 17 residues. CDR1 and CDR2 from the germline V gene are KGHDR and SFDVKD.

This clonotype has ten or more counts. The chain links TRBV10-3 to TRBJ2-7, with 10 bases fitting TRBD1. The germline V gene encodes CDR1 ENHRY and CDR2 SYGVKD. V shed 3 bases and J 5 bases; nucleotides not matched to a gene: 10. This CDR3 region has 16 residues. This chain's CDR3 is CAISDFRDRGGDEQYF. CDR3 DNA sequence: TGTGCCATCAGTGATTTCAGGGACAGGGGAGGTGACGAGCAGTACTTC.

Many counts were recorded for this clonotype. The chain links TRBV5-6 to TRBJ1-6, with 11 bases aligning to TRBD1. Germline-derived CDR1 and CDR2 are SGHDT and YYEEEE. The CDR3 runs to 16 residues. The trim removed 4 bases at V and 10 bases at J, leaving 10 bases unmatched. DNA of the CDR3: TGTGCCAGCAGCCCCGGACAGGGGGCTTTTGGATCACCCCTCCACTTT. Its translation is CASSPGQGAFGSPLHF.

The chain carries TRBV10-2 and TRBJ2-5, with D maybe TRBD2 (6 bases). V lost 0 bases to trimming and J lost 6 bases, with 14 bases between them. The CDR3 is made up of 15 amino acids. Germline assignment: CDR1 WSHSY and CDR2 SAAADI. CDR3 sequence reads: CASSESSGTRKTQYF. DNA for the CDR3: TGCGCCAGCAGTGAGTCTAGCGGTACTAGAAAGACCCAGTACTTC.

The chain uses TRBV10-3 and TRBJ1-2; the D gene is possibly TRBD1 (5 bases). Germline CDR1 reads ENHRY; CDR2 reads SYGVKD. This CDR3 has 14 residues. V lost 4 bases, J lost 7 bases, and 16 bases lay in between. The CDR3 reads CAISAASGGTGYTF. The DNA of the CDR3 is TGTGCCATCAGTGCTGCTAGCGGGGGAACTGGCTACACCTTC.

The CDR3 nucleotides are TGCGCCAGCAGCCGAACTAGGGGGCGAAAAGACGAGCAGTACTTC. Its protein product is CASSRTRGRKDEQYF. The chain is built from TRBV4-3 and TRBJ2-7; 7 bases are shared with TRBD1. The germline V gene has CDR1 LGHNA and CDR2 YSLEER. This CDR3 has 15 amino acids. J lost 5 bases, V lost 4 bases, and 11 bases had no gene match.

J is TRBJ2-7 and V is TRBV14, with a tentative D call TRBD2 (6 bases). V lost 1 base and J 6 bases, leaving 10 bases between the germline ends. Germline CDR1 reads SGHDN; CDR2 reads FVKESK. There are 13 residues in the CDR3. This chain's CDR3 is CASSQALAGEQYF. The CDR3 bases are TGTGCCAGCAGCCAAGCACTAGCTGGCGAGCAGTACTTC.

As concerns this clonotype: The CDR3 does not end in the conserved phenylalanine or tryptophan, so this is likely a read error. It is unclear where the CDR3 begins or ends on the DNA, so no DNA is shown, and the CDR3 is as TCRdb lists it. The rearrangement links TRBV15 to TRBJ1-1; the D segment call TRBD1 is taken from the table without a DNA check. Germline V gives CDR1 LNHNV, CDR2 YYDKDF (reference sequence). The CDR3 is 11 residues long, counting both termini. The CDR3 reads CATSRQTPGVY.

This clonotype was seen a few times. This chain joins TRBV19 and TRBJ1-5; a possible D gene is TRBD1 (5 bases). Germline V gene sequence: CDR1 LNHDA, CDR2 SQIVND (reference sequence). There are 15 residues in the CDR3. The V gene lost 6 bases and the J gene lost 7 bases, with 19 bases spanning the gap. CDR3 loop: CASRERETGRQPQHF. CDR3 coding DNA: TGTGCCAGTAGGGAAAGGGAAACAGGACGACAGCCCCAGCATTTT.

This clonotype was counted a single time. Since a much larger clone is just one base distant, this may be a read error. The V and J genes are TRBV2 and TRBJ1-1; 12 bases map to TRBD1. Germline V lookup: CDR1 SNHLY, CDR2 FYNNEI. The V segment lost 6 bases and the J segment 6 bases; nucleotides outside the gene matches: 14. The CDR3 totals 17 residues. CDR3 coding DNA: TGTGCCAGCAGACGAAAACCGGGACAGGGGGCCTGGGCTGAAGCTTTCTTT. Amino acid sequence: CASRRKPGQGAWAEAFF.

V and J are TRBV7-6 and TRBJ2-7; TRBD2 matches 12 bases. Germline loops: CDR1 SGHVS, CDR2 FNYEAQ. Trimming cost V 6 bases and J 2 bases; bases outside gene matches: 11. The CDR3 length is 17 residues. The CDR3 DNA sequence: TGTGCCAGCAGGGGAAGCGGACTAGCGGGGCCCCCCTACGAGCAGTACTTC. Translation gives CASRGSGLAGPPYEQYF.

This clonotype was counted only a few times. This chain links TRBV11-1 with TRBJ1-1; D gene uncertain. Germline V gene data show CDR1 as SGHAT and CDR2 as FQDESV (reference sequence). V lost 1 base, J lost 1 base, and 10 bases lay in between. The CDR3 extends over 15 amino acids. DNA of the CDR3: TGTGCCAGCAGCTTAGGCGTCAGTAAGAACACTGAAGCTTTCTTT. Encoded protein: CASSLGVSKNTEAFF.

As to this clonotype: The CDR3 does not close with the conserved phenylalanine or tryptophan, likely indicating a read error. The DNA is left out, because the CDR3 cannot be placed on it with certainty; the CDR3 is given as TCRdb lists it. The V and J genes are TRBV7-9 and TRBJ2-2; the D call in the table, TRBD1, was not verified against the DNA. The CDR3 totals 9 residues, both ends included. Germline assignment: CDR1 SEHNR and CDR2 FQNEAQ (reference sequence). CDR3 protein: CASGGGVSP.

This clonotype was seen a few times. The rearrangement joins TRBV4-3 to TRBJ1-4, with D uncertain. CDR3 length equals 11 residues. V was clipped by 3 bases and J by 11 bases, with 7 bases between them. Germline lookup yields CDR1 LGHNA and CDR2 YSLEER. The CDR3 DNA is TGCGCCAGCAGCCATTCGGGGAAACTGTTTTTT. It translates to CASSHSGKLFF.

Many counts were recorded for this clonotype. The chain couples TRBV29-1 to TRBJ1-6; maybe TRBD1 (5 bases). V was pared by 4 bases and J by 8 bases, with 12 bases between. Germline-derived CDR1 and CDR2 are SQVTM and ANQGSEA. This CDR3 region has 13 residues. CDR3 bases: TGCAGCGTTGGAGACAGTTTTGATTCACCCCTCCACTTT. Its protein is CSVGDSFDSPLHF.

There are a few counts of this clonotype. The chain combines TRBV3-1 with TRBJ2-2, with D uncertain. CDR3 length equals 13 residues. The germline V gene encodes CDR1 LGHDT and CDR2 YNNKEL (reference sequence). The ends were cut back, 3 bases at V and 5 bases at J, with 7 bases in the middle. CDR3 sequence (DNA): TGTGCCAGCAGCCATTTGGCAACCGGGGAGCTGTTTTTT. This codes for CASSHLATGELFF.

Concerning this clonotype: This may be a read error, as it is one base from a much larger clone. This chain joins TRBV7-9 and TRBJ2-6, with D hard to call. Germline V gene sequence: CDR1 SEHNR, CDR2 FQNEAQ (reference sequence). Trimming took 5 bases from V and 3 from J, leaving 8 bases between them. This CDR3 contains 14 residues. The CDR3 coding sequence is TGTGCCAGCAGCCAAGATTTTGGGGCCAACGTCCTGACTTTC. It translates to CASSQDFGANVLTF.

The chain links TRBV12-3 or TRBV12-4 to TRBJ2-5; D remains unclear. The CDR3 loop spans 14 amino acids. Trimming took 3 bases from V and 4 from J, leaving 12 bases between them. CDR3 protein: CASSLPVGGETQYF. The CDR3 DNA reads TGTGCCAGCAGTTTGCCAGTCGGCGGAGAGACCCAGTACTTC.

Comment on this clonotype: This may be a read error, as it is one base from a much larger clone. This chain links TRBV7-2 with TRBJ2-6; TRBD1 aligns across 11 bases. Germline V CDR1 and CDR2: SGHTA, FQGNSA. This CDR3 has 20 residues. The CDR3 protein is CASSQTLDRGLSSGANVPTF. The CDR3 DNA reads TGCGCCAGCAGCCAAACCTTGGACAGGGGGCTTAGTTCTGGGGCCAACGTCCCGACTTTC.

The CDR3 bases are TGCAGTGCTAGAGAGAGCCCGGGTTCGGGAGATACGCAGTATTTT. Its protein product is CSARESPGSGDTQYF. The J gene is TRBJ2-3, the V gene TRBV20-1; no clear D gene. CDR1 and CDR2 (germline): DFQATT, SNEGSKA (reference sequence). Between the trimmed V and J ends, which lost 0 bases and 5 bases, there was a span of 15 bases. There are 15 residues in the CDR3.

CDR3 bases: TGTGCCAGCCTAAACAGGGTTGGTTCACCCCTCCACTTT. This codes for CASLNRVGSPLHF. The chain has TRBV28 and TRBJ1-6, with D perhaps matching TRBD1 (6 bases). The germline gives CDR1 MDHEN, CDR2 SYDVKM. The CDR3 loop spans 13 amino acids. Trimming took off 8 bases at V and 9 bases at J, with 14 bases between the two ends. The variable domain in full, completed from reference TRBV28 and TRBJ1-6, reads DVKVTQSSRYLVKRTGEKVFLECVQDMDHENMFWYRQDPGLGLRLIYFSYDVKMKEKGDIPEGYSVSREKKERFSLILESASTNQTSMYLCASLNRVGSPLHFGNGTRLTVT.

The rearrangement joins TRBV9 to TRBJ1-2; the D gene is possibly TRBD1 (5 bases). V was clipped by 5 bases and J by 4 bases, with 15 bases between them. Germline values: CDR1 SGDLS, CDR2 YYNGEE. The CDR3 covers 14 residues. CDR3 protein: CASSAQGDTYGYTF. The CDR3 bases are TGTGCCAGCAGTGCCCAAGGGGATACCTATGGCTACACCTTC.

The CDR3 sequence: CASSIQGIEGYSPLHF. CDR3 nucleotides: TGTGCCAGTAGTATCCAAGGGATCGAAGGATACTCACCCCTCCACTTT. The chain links TRBV19 to TRBJ1-6; D remains unclear. The germline V and J ends were trimmed by 3 bases and 10 bases, with 19 bases remaining between them. From germline, CDR1 is LNHDA and CDR2 SQIVND (reference sequence). CDR3 size: 16 residues.

This clonotype showed up many times. The rearrangement links TRBV29-1 to TRBJ1-1; no clear D. Between the trimmed V and J ends, which lost 7 bases and 4 bases, there was a span of 16 bases. This CDR3 is 13 amino acids long. CDR1 is SQVTM, CDR2 ANQGSEA, per germline. CDR3 coding DNA: TGCAGCGCCGAGTTGGGGAGAGGCACTGAAGCTTTCTTT. Translation gives CSAELGRGTEAFF.

The chain combines TRBV14 with TRBJ2-7; D is perhaps TRBD1 (5 bases). Germline V gives CDR1 SGHDN, CDR2 FVKESK. This CDR3 is 13 amino acids long. V gave up 0 bases and J gave up 10 bases, with 13 bases separating them. CDR3 nucleotide sequence: TGTGCCAGCAGCCAAGAGTTGGGCAGGGCCCAGTACTTC. Its translation: CASSQELGRAQYF. Together with reference TRBV14 and TRBJ2-7, the CDR3 gives the full variable domain: EAGVTQFPSHSVIEKGQTVTLRCDPISGHDNLYWYRRVMGKEIKFLLHFVKESKQDESGMPNNRFLAERTGGTYSTLKVQPAELEDSGVYFCASSQELGRAQYFGPGTRLTVT.

Of note for this clonotype: Because the CDR3 is missing its conserved closing phenylalanine or tryptophan, this is likely a read error. The chain has TRBV11-1 and TRBJ1-1; D uncertain. CDR1 and CDR2 (germline): SGHAT, FQDESV (reference sequence). The CDR3 length is 13 residues. The V end was cut by 8 bases, the J end by 0 bases, with 10 bases between. The CDR3 sequence: CASVRDLNTEAFL. The CDR3 DNA follows: TGTGCCAGCGTCAGAGATTTGAACACTGAAGCTTTCCTT.

Details on this clonotype: A read error is possible here, since a much larger clone lies one base away. The chain couples TRBV7-2 to TRBJ2-5; the D is unclear. This CDR3 has 15 residues. The germline gives CDR1 SGHTA, CDR2 FQGNSA. CDR3 residues: CASSLPIASQGTQYF. CDR3 bases: TGTGCCAGCAGCTTACCGATAGCATCTCAAGGGACCCAGTACTTC.

The chain links TRBV7-6 to TRBJ2-2; 7 positions match TRBD2. The CDR3 is 15 amino acids. CDR1 is SGHVS, CDR2 FNYEAQ, per germline. The junction had 10 bases not matched to a gene; V was cut back by 7 bases and J by 5 bases. DNA for the CDR3: TGTGCCAGCACCTCCGCGGGACTAATGACCGGGGAGCTGTTTTTT. Encoded protein: CASTSAGLMTGELFF.